This record covers a single T cell receptor (beta chain). The multiple sclerosis control group comprised treatment-naive patients with stable or active relapsing-remitting disease. The record originates from a study of CD8 T cells in Susac syndrome. The RNA, roughly 0.45 to 1 ug, was put through reverse transcription using random hexamers. TCRdb re-called the immunoSEQ multiplex PCR reads with MiXCR, one entry per CDR3 protein. The sample lists 150,000 to 180,000 distinct CDR3 sequences; over 95% were seen once. CDR1 and CDR2 (germline): DFQATT, SNEGSKA (reference sequence). V shed 6 bases and J 9 bases; nucleotides not matched to a gene: 10. CDR3 length: 12 amino acids.

The chain couples TRBV20-1 to TRBJ2-5; TRBD2 matches 7 bases. This receptor was identified in a human donor with multiple sclerosis. What was sequenced was CD8+ T cells from PBMCs. The CDR3 reads CSARGREVAQYF. The CDR3 region has the DNA TGCAGTGCCCGAGGCCGGGAGGTCGCCCAGTACTTC.